Sequencing of this TCR beta chain was carried out in a study of cytomegalovirus exposure and HLA in healthy donors (dated by TCRdb to the late 2010s). About the investigation overall: An earlier analysis of some 500 of the donors reported more than 250 Gb of sequence data and about 100 million unique TCR beta sequences from about 200 million T cells. In the later analysis, no new phenotypic data were used to find candidate immune exposures; instead, reliance was placed on TCR beta sequences and their occurrence across donors. Among roughly 400 genotyped donors of the cohort, an average of approximately 200,000 unique TCR beta nucleotide sequences was sequenced per donor, of which approximately 19% were non-productive. The study aimed to test whether cataloging public T cell receptors could reveal signatures of past pathogen exposure. The number of donors typed differed by locus, with 629-630 for A, B, C, DRB1 and DQB1, roughly 550 for DQA1, under 610 for DPA1, and 450 to 480 for DPB1. Genome-wide SNP genotypes for about 55% of the 666 donors were used in a later genetic analysis, which treated that subset as a discovery cohort. A handful of DR-DQ haplotypes were handled as single units for association and clustering because linkage in the cohort was strong. The study combined high-throughput TCR immunosequencing, statistical association of individual TCRs with disease status, and machine learning to predict cytomegalovirus infection status. Donor age, sex, ethnicity and CMV serostatus were compiled alongside the repertoire data. Of the approximately 400 genotyped donors, approximately 82% fell in the genetic ancestry cluster associated with self-reported Caucasian donors. Every repertoire in the discovery cohort had been generated on one and the same sequencing platform. An earlier analysis of 500 to 750 of the donors applied high-throughput TCR beta sequencing to assess whether each TCR beta V gene segment acted as functional or pseudogenic. An early release that covered several hundred HLA-typed donors contained approximately 320 gigabases of sequencing data and around 85 million unique TCR sequences. A later analysis re-analyzed previously published TCR beta repertoires from roughly 600 donors and added high-resolution HLA genotyping to study TCR occurrence patterns. Using immunosequencing, the study profiled T cell repertoires from approximately 700 subjects and related those repertoires to cytomegalovirus serostatus. Besides the first cohort of approximately 710 subjects, a separate validation cohort made up of 120 different subjects was used. HLA typing included class I and class II loci at four-digit resolution.

As for this clone: Its specific antigen is unknown. Nothing much larger sits one base from this clone, and base qualities are not available.

Measured from the cysteine to the phenylalanine, the CDR3 is 16 residues long. The retained sequence is limited to the CDR3, 48 bases, with the frame set at the first base. For CDR1 and CDR2, the germline V gene (reference sequence) lists GTSNPN and SVGIG. Trimming costs V 5 bases and J 6 bases, and their ends lie 22 bases apart. What the work shows at the level of the full study, not this receptor alone: This cohort had only TCR beta chains sequenced, and the lack of alpha or paired-chain data limited which features could be detected. A further reported finding was that TCR beta sequences accurately predicted the HLA-A and HLA-B alleles for most subjects in the first cohort. Because HLA typing was unavailable for some donors at each locus, only the typed subset was used in association tests. Across donors, most TCR sequences were observed very rarely, whereas some public TCRs were present in many individuals. In a later analysis, most CMV-associated TCR beta chains were found to appear HLA-restricted, with HLA associations seemingly driven largely by CMV exposure. A group of highly shared sequence variants was considered likely to be a technical artifact of the sequencing pipeline. In vitro tests confirmed that a few of the cytomegalovirus-associated TCR beta chains recognize cytomegalovirus antigens. Broadly in line with IMGT annotations, most TCR beta V segments showed up in productive rearrangements about 87% or about 30% of the time in an earlier analysis of 587 of the donors. Specific HLA alleles were associated with 15,000 to 20,000 TCR beta sequences at a false discovery rate of 0.05 in a later analysis. In both the original and validation cohorts, the classifier was reported to diagnose cytomegalovirus status with high specificity and sensitivity. In a later analysis, HLA-associated TCR beta chains showed more clonal expansion and lower generation probabilities than non-associated chains that were equally common. The authors suggested that the approach could potentially be extended to other disease states and immunological phenotypes. When HLA alleles, especially DR and DQ, strongly co-occurred, attributing TCR associations to individual alleles was difficult. In a later analysis, several top co-occurrence clusters were reported to appear linked to parvovirus B19, influenza, CMV and Epstein-Barr virus. According to a later genetic analysis, donors in an Asian-associated ancestry cluster had fewer N-insertions in productive TCRs than the approximately 610-donor mean. Correlated functional status among segregating V segments might reflect linkage disequilibrium, but an unknown experimental factor could not be ruled out. According to a later analysis, TCR association rates differed among HLA loci, with DRB1 alleles showing the most associated TCRs and HLA-C alleles showing the fewest. V-gene and J-gene trimming of TCR beta chains was associated with a missense DCLRE1C variant in a later genetic analysis, and the association was replicated in an independent cohort. Sequencing depth was assumed to be roughly uniform across donors in the presence/absence analyses, though that assumption may not hold. Some IMGT-functional V segments, including TRBV6-2 and TRBV6-3, could not be told apart with the 87-base-pair reads, so those segments were excluded. The study listed around 160 TCR beta chains as associated with cytomegalovirus. The earlier analysis of 450 to 700 of the donors excluded 15 to 20 rarely observed V segments, including chromosome 9 orphons, because counts were too low. For the cohort, immune exposure information was limited to CMV serostatus.

The cohort was made up of approximately 670 healthy bone marrow donors. At the time of sampling, every cohort member was nominally healthy, though immune exposures that went unrecorded were likely present. The donor tested CMV seropositive, placing the donor among the 250 to 350 seropositive members of the cohort. Every donor gave a peripheral blood sample, and the peripheral blood mononuclear cells from that sample were used for TCR beta sequencing. The Qiagen DNeasy Blood Extraction Kit was used to extract genomic DNA from the blood cell samples. Library generation was performed with the immunoSEQ multiplex PCR assay. The multiplex PCR relied on a mix of 60 forward primers for TCR Vbeta segments and 13 reverse primers for TCR Jbeta segments. A multiplex PCR assay on genomic DNA amplified the CDR3 region of rearranged TCR beta genes. The Illumina HiSeq System was used to sequence the amplified TCR beta libraries as 87-base-pair reads. In the paper's pipeline: A later analysis counted around 72 million unique TCR beta chains across the 500 to 850 repertoires, and approximately 11 million of these chains were shared by at least two donors. A nearest-neighbor algorithm error-corrected the raw reads and collapsed the reads into unique sequences, merging closely related sequences to remove PCR and sequencing errors. V, D and J gene segments were assigned by aligning CDR3 sequences to IMGT reference sequences. For a sequence to be retained, at least a six-nucleotide match to both a V gene segment and a J gene segment was required. A rearrangement was called productive if the CDR3 had no stop codons and remained in frame with V and J, and every other rearrangement was called non-productive. Following IMGT convention, CDR3 was defined as the stretch from the second conserved V-encoded cysteine to the conserved J-encoded phenylalanine. The earlier analysis of some 540 of the donors excluded any sequence lacking an unambiguous match to a single V gene segment. An earlier analysis of 587 of the donors called V segments functional above 56.7% productive rearrangements and segregating when the between-donor standard deviation exceeded 5%. To diagnose cytomegalovirus status from the catalog of TCR beta chain sequences, a statistical classification framework was built. A later analysis assigned V and J genes by comparing TCR nucleotide sequences with IMGT/GENE-DB human TR gene sequences. The TCRdist pipeline was used in a later analysis to assign CDR3 sequences and most-parsimonious VDJ recombination scenarios. A later analysis defined each TCR beta chain by its CDR3 amino acid sequence plus V-gene family, and excluded reads lacking a unique V-gene family. To address suspected cross-contamination and a sequencing artifact, a later analysis removed 450 to 700 highly shared, low-generation-probability nucleotide sequences. A later analysis calculated a clonal expansion index for each public chain from normalized within-repertoire ranks of inferred template counts. Generation probabilities in a later analysis came from a VDJ recombination model fitted to out-of-frame rearrangements, and those results were checked against IGoR. In a later analysis, TCR-TCR, TCR-HLA and TCR-CMV co-occurrence was scored with hypergeometric tests, and a repertoire-size bias correction was applied to TCR pairs. A later analysis estimated false discovery rates by permuting HLA or CMV assignments 20 times. In a later analysis, co-occurring TCRs were grouped with DBSCAN, and TCRdist sequence similarity was added when clustering was performed within HLA-allele-positive subsets. Repertoires with fewer than 30,000 or more than 120,000 public chains, plus five repertoires with anomalous nucleotide sharing, were excluded from co-occurrence clustering. TCRdb took over this immuneACCESS table, retaining in-frame rearrangements with V and J assigned. Such tables are incomplete; in checked studies, under half of the missing clones stem from an unresolved V gene, and the remainder is unexplained. The V and J calls and clone size come from that table; D and trimming were worked out from the DNA. The sample table holds some 140,000 clones, of which more than 70% were seen once. The ten largest clones add up to under 7% of the sample.

The TCR was taken from a woman aged 25 to 45 in good health and CMV-seropositive. Sample: PBMCs. The chain uses TRBV30 and TRBJ2-2, with TRBD2 as a weak D call on 6 bases. The DNA sequence follows: TGTGCCTGGGATCGGGGACTCCCGCTTAGGGCCGGGGAGCTGTTTTTT. Translated, it reads CAWDRGLPLRAGELFF.